This entry concerns a single T cell receptor (beta chain). TCRdb's copy holds only in-frame clones and misses some; the assay was immunoSEQ multiplex PCR. Here the sample spans 50,000 to 70,000 clones, roughly 90% being singletons. The data belong to a study of T cell changes during pregnancy in multiple sclerosis. The CDR3 has 15 residues. Germline CDR1 SGDLS, CDR2 YYNGEE. V was shortened by 0 bases and J by 2 bases, with 10 bases between the two germline ends. The input for sequencing was peripheral blood, taken in the second trimester of pregnancy. The rearrangement links TRBV9 to TRBJ2-3, with a tentative D call TRBD2 (5 bases). The sequence was collected from a female donor with multiple sclerosis, enrolled in a pregnancy study. CDR3 protein: CASSVESADTDTQYF. CDR3 in DNA: TGTGCCAGCAGCGTAGAATCAGCGGACACAGATACGCAGTATTTT. The full variable domain, in which reference TRBV9 and TRBJ2-3 provide the parts outside the CDR3, is DSGVTQTPKHLITATGQRVTLRCSPRSGDLSVYWYQQSLDQGLQFLIQYYNGEERAKGNILERFSAQQFPDLHSELNLSSLELGDSALYFCASSVESADTDTQYFGPGTRLTVL.